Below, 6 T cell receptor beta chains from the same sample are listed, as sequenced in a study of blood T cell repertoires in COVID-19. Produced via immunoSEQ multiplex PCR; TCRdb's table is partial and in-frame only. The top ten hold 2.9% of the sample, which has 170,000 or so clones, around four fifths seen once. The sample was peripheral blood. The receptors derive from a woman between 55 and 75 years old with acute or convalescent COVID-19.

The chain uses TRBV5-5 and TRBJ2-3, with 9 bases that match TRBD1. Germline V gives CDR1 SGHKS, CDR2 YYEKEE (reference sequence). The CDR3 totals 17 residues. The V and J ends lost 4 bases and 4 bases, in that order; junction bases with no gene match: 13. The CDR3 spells CASSRFYPGQGSDTQYF. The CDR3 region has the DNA TGTGCCAGCAGCCGATTCTACCCGGGACAGGGTTCAGATACGCAGTATTTT.

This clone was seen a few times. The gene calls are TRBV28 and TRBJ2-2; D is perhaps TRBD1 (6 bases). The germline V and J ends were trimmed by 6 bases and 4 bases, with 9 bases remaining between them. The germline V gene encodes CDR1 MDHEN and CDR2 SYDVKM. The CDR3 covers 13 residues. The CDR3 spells CASRDSGTGELFF. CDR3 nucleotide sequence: TGTGCCAGCAGGGACAGTGGCACCGGGGAGCTGTTTTTT. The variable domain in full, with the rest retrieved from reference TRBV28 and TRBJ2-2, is DVKVTQSSRYLVKRTGEKVFLECVQDMDHENMFWYRQDPGLGLRLIYFSYDVKMKEKGDIPEGYSVSREKKERFSLILESASTNQTSMYLCASRDSGTGELFFGEGSRLTVL.

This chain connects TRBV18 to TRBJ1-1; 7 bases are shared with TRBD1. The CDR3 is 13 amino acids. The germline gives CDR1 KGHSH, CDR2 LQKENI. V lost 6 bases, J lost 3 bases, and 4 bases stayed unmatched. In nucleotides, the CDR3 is TGTGCCAGCTCGGGGGACAGATACACTGAAGCTTTCTTT. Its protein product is CASSGDRYTEAFF. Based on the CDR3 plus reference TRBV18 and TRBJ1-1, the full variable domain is NAGVMQNPRHLVRRRGQEARLRCSPMKGHSHVYWYRQLPEEGLKFMVYLQKENIIDESGMPKERFSAEFPKEGPSILRIQQVVRGDSAAYFCASSGDRYTEAFFGQGTRLTVV.

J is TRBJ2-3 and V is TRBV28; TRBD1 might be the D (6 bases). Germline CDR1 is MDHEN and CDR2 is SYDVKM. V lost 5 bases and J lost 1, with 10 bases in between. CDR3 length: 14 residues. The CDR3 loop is CASSQDRRTDTQYF. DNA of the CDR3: TGTGCCAGCAGTCAAGACAGGCGCACAGATACGCAGTATTTT.

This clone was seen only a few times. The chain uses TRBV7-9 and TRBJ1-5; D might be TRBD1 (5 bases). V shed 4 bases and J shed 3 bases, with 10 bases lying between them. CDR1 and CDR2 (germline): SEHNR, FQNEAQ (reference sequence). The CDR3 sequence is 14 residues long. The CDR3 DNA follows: TGTGCCAGCAGCTCAGGGCGATTCAATCAGCCCCAGCATTTT. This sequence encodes CASSSGRFNQPQHF.

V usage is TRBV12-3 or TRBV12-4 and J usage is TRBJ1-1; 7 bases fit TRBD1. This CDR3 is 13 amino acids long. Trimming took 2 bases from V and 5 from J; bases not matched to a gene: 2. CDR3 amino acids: CASSLFRGTEAFF. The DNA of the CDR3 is TGTGCCAGCAGTTTATTCAGGGGGACTGAAGCTTTCTTT.